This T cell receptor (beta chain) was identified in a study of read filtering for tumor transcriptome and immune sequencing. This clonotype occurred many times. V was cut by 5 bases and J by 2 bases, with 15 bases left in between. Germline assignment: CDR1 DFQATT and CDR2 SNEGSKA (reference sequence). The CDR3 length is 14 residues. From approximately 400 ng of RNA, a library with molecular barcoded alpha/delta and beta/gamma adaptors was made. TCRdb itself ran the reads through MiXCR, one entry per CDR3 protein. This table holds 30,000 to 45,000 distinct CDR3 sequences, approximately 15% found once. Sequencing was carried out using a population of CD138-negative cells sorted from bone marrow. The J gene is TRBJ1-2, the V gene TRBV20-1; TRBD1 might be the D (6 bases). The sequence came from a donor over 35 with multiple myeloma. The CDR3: CSAQNWGRNYGYTF. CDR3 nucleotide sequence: TGCAGTGCTCAAAACTGGGGGCGGAACTATGGCTACACCTTC.